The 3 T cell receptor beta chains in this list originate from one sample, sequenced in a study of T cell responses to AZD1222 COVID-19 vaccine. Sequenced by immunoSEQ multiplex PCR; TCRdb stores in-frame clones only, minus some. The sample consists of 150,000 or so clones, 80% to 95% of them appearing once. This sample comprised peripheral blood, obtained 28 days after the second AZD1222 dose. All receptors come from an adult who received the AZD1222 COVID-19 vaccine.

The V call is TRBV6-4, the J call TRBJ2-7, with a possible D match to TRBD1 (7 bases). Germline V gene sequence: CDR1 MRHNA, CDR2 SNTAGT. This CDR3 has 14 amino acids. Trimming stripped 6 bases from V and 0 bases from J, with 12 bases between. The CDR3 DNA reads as TGTGCCAGCAGGGCGGGACAGAGCTCCTACGAGCAGTACTTC. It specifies CASRAGQSSYEQYF.

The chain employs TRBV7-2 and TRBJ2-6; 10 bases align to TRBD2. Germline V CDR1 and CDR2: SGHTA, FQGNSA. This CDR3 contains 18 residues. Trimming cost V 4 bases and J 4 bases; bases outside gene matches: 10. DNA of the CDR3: TGTGCCAGCAGCTCCGAGCGGGAGGGCCATCTGGGGGCCAACGTCCTGACTTTC. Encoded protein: CASSSEREGHLGANVLTF.

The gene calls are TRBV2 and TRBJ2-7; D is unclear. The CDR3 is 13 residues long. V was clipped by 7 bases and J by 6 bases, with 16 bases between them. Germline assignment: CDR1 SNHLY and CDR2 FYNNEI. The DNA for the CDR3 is TGTGCCAGCACCCTACTTCAAGTCTCCGAGCAGTACTTC. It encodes CASTLLQVSEQYF.